These T cell receptor beta chains were read from a single sample in a study of CD8 T cells in Susac syndrome. TCRdb ran MiXCR on the immunoSEQ multiplex PCR reads and lists one entry per CDR3 protein. The table records 150,000 to 200,000 distinct CDR3 sequences, roughly nine tenths of them present only once. Material: CD4+ T cells from PBMCs. The receptors come from a human donor with Susac syndrome. Each CDR3 is given with its conserved first and last residue. D genes are given only for firm matches. A row's size may be missing; if present it is once, few, many or a size class.

V gene	J gene	clone size	D gene	CDR3 DNA	CDR3 protein
TRBV7-7	TRBJ2-5	NA	TRBD1	TGTGCTAGCAGTATAGACAGGGCCCGGGAGACCCAGTACTTC	CASSIDRARETQYF
TRBV6-5	TRBJ1-6	NA	TRBD1	TGTGCCAGCAGTTCCTCCGGGACAGGGAATTCACCCCTCCACTTT	CASSSSGTGNSPLHF
TRBV7-9	TRBJ2-1	NA	NA	TGTGCCAGCAGGACTGACAGGCCGCTATACAATGAGCAGTTCTTC	CASRTDRPLYNEQFF
TRBV3-1	TRBJ1-1	once	NA	TGTGCCAGCAGCCAAGTTGTGAACACTGAAGCTTTCTTT	CASSQVVNTEAFF
TRBV5-6	TRBJ2-6	NA	TRBD2	TGTGCCAGCAGCTTGGAGACGGGGGGTCCAGGGGGGGCCAACGTCCTGACTTTC	CASSLETGGPGGANVLTF
TRBV9	TRBJ2-1	once	NA	TGTGCCAGCAGCGTAGCACCGGGAGAAGGGGGTGAGCAGTTCTTC	CASSVAPGEGGEQFF
TRBV30	TRBJ2-5	NA	TRBD2	TGTGCCCGGGCTAGCGGGGGGCGAAAAGAGACCCAGTACTTC	CARASGGRKETQYF
TRBV6-4	TRBJ1-1	NA	NA	TGTGCCAGCAGAGAGAACTCCGCCTTGACTGAAGCTTTCTTT	CASRENSALTEAFF
TRBV30	TRBJ2-1	NA	TRBD2	TGTGCCTGGACTCGACTAGCGGGGGGCGATGAGCAGTTCTTC	CAWTRLAGGDEQFF
TRBV5-4	TRBJ2-1	NA	NA	TGTGCCAGCAGCTTGGGGCAGGGAAATCACAATGAGCAGTTCTTC	CASSLGQGNHNEQFF
TRBV2	TRBJ2-7	few	TRBD2	TGTGCCAGTGAAGCGGGGACCCACTACGAGCAGTACTTC	CASEAGTHYEQYF
TRBV6-4	TRBJ2-1	once	TRBD2	TGTGCCAGCAGTGACGGGTTTGCGGGAGAGGAGCAGTTCTTC	CASSDGFAGEEQFF
TRBV5-4	TRBJ2-2	NA	NA	TGTGCCAGCAGCCGATCCATTGGAGGGGGGGGAACCGGGGAGCTGTTTTTT	CASSRSIGGGGTGELFF
TRBV18	TRBJ2-1	few	TRBD1	TGTGCCAGCTCACCCCCGGGACAGGCCTACAATGAGCAGTTCTTC	CASSPPGQAYNEQFF
TRBV10-3	TRBJ2-7	NA	TRBD1	TGTGCCATCACCGGACGGGACAGACAGTTCGTGTACTTC	CAITGRDRQFVYF
TRBV9	TRBJ1-3	NA	NA	TGTGCCAGCAGCGCCCGGCTCGGGGAGCTCTCTGGAAACACCATATATTTT	CASSARLGELSGNTIYF
TRBV5-1	TRBJ1-2	NA	NA	TGCGCCAGCAGGTGGGAAGCCACGGGGTATGGCTACACCTTC	CASRWEATGYGYTF
TRBV29-1	TRBJ2-2	NA	NA	TGCAGCGTTGGACTCTACCCCGGGGAGCTGTTTTTT	CSVGLYPGELFF
TRBV6-5	TRBJ2-1	NA	NA	TGTGCCAGCAGGGGACTCGCCGACGCGAATGAGCAGTTCTTC	CASRGLADANEQFF
TRBV6-6	TRBJ2-7	NA	TRBD1	TGTGCCAGCAGCCCCGGGACAGGGAAAAAATACGAGCAGTACTTC	CASSPGTGKKYEQYF
TRBV20-1	TRBJ2-3	once	TRBD2	TGCAGTGCTAACATAGCGGGGGGGCCTGATACGCAGTATTTT	CSANIAGGPDTQYF
TRBV7-8	TRBJ2-2	NA	TRBD1	TGTGCCAGCAGCTTAGCCGGACAGGGGGTGCCCGGGGAGCTGTTTTTT	CASSLAGQGVPGELFF
TRBV3-1	TRBJ2-1	NA	NA	TGTGCCAGCAGCCGCGAGACGGGGAGAGCCAGCTACAATGAGCAGTTCTTC	CASSRETGRASYNEQFF
TRBV10-3	TRBJ2-6	NA	NA	TGTGCCATCAGTGAACCCTCGGGGCTGAGCTCTGGGGCCAACGTCCTGACTTTC	CAISEPSGLSSGANVLTF
TRBV12-3/TRBV12-4	TRBJ2-3	NA	NA	TGTGCCAGCAGTATCAGCCGGACAGTCACAGATACGCAGTATTTT	CASSISRTVTDTQYF
TRBV15	TRBJ2-1	NA	TRBD2	TGTGCCACCCAAACTAGCGGGTATTACAATGAGCAGTTCTTC	CATQTSGYYNEQFF
TRBV6-5	TRBJ2-2	few	TRBD1	TGTGCCAGCAGATCCGGGACAGCGAACACCGGGGAGCTGTTTTTT	CASRSGTANTGELFF
TRBV5-6	TRBJ1-5	NA	TRBD1	TGTGCCAGCAGCGCGGGACAGGGCTTAAATCAGCCCCAGCATTTT	CASSAGQGLNQPQHF
TRBV28	TRBJ1-4	NA	NA	TGTGCCAGCAGTTCCGCCTGGATAGGGATCGGGAGTGAAAAACTGTTTTTT	CASSSAWIGIGSEKLFF
TRBV3-1	TRBJ1-2	NA	NA	TGTGCCAGCAGCCCGACTACTGACTATGGCTACACCTTC	CASSPTTDYGYTF
TRBV28	TRBJ2-7	NA	TRBD2	TGTGCCAGCAGTGACACTCCGGGACTAGCGGGAGAGGCGCAGTACTTC	CASSDTPGLAGEAQYF
TRBV11-1	TRBJ2-7	once	NA	TGTGCCAGCAGCTTAGGATTAACAGTCAACGAGCAGTACTTC	CASSLGLTVNEQYF
TRBV12-3/TRBV12-4	TRBJ1-1	NA	NA	TGTGCCACAGGAAGATCGGGAAACACTGAAGCTTTCTTT	CATGRSGNTEAFF
TRBV4-1	TRBJ1-5	NA	NA	TGCGCCAGCACCTCGGTCGGGGGCAATCAGCCCCAGCATTTT	CASTSVGGNQPQHF
TRBV30	TRBJ2-3	NA	NA	TGTGCCTGGAGTTCCGGGACTAGCACAGATACGCAGTATTTT	CAWSSGTSTDTQYF
TRBV3-1	TRBJ2-5	NA	NA	TGTGCCAGCAGCCAACGACTAGGTCAGGAGACCCAGTACTTC	CASSQRLGQETQYF
TRBV3-1	TRBJ1-1	NA	NA	TGTGCCAGCAGCCAAGGCTCGGGGGGGAACACTGAAGCTTTCTTT	CASSQGSGGNTEAFF
TRBV6-2/TRBV6-3	TRBJ1-5	NA	NA	TGTGCCAGCAGGAAGACGACAGTTAGCAATCAGCCCCAGCATTTT	CASRKTTVSNQPQHF
TRBV7-2	TRBJ2-5	few	NA	TGTGCCAGCAGTGGATCCGTCCAAGAGACCCAGTACTTC	CASSGSVQETQYF
TRBV5-4	TRBJ1-2	NA	NA	TGTGCCAGCAGTTCGGACGGAAACTATGGCTACACCTTC	CASSSDGNYGYTF
TRBV29-1	TRBJ1-1	NA	TRBD1	TGCAGCGTGAGGTTGACAGGGACGAACACTGAAGCTTTCTTT	CSVRLTGTNTEAFF
TRBV11-2	TRBJ1-6	NA	NA	TGTGCCAGCAGCGCCCGAGGGGCCCCCCTCCACTTT	CASSARGAPLHF
TRBV6-6	TRBJ2-3	NA	NA	TGTGCCAGCAGTTACGAGAAGGGACAAGTGAAGGATACGCAGTATTTT	CASSYEKGQVKDTQYF
TRBV5-1	TRBJ2-5	few	NA	TGCGCCAGCAGCTTGGGGGGGTCCCAAGAGACCCAGTACTTC	CASSLGGSQETQYF
TRBV12-3/TRBV12-4	TRBJ1-1	NA	TRBD1	TGTGCCAGCAGTCCTAGGGGGACGGCACAGGGGGCGACTGAAGCTTTCTTT	CASSPRGTAQGATEAFF
TRBV28	TRBJ1-1	NA	TRBD1	TGTGCCAGCAGTTCACCGACAGGGGCGGACACTGAAGCTTTCTTT	CASSSPTGADTEAFF
TRBV5-5	TRBJ2-2	NA	TRBD2	TGTGCCTCCCGGGAGGTGGGGGCCGGGGAGCTGTTTTTT	CASREVGAGELFF
TRBV7-9	TRBJ2-4	NA	NA	TGTGCCAGCAGCTTAGTAATGAGGCACCCTAGCCAAAACATTCAGTACTTC	CASSLVMRHPSQNIQYF